The clone carrying this T cell receptor (beta chain) was counted at least ten times. This entry belongs to a study of metastatic and nonmetastatic thyroid tumors. On the study more broadly: The study looked at repertoires side by side in blood and in tumor or nodule tissue from malignant and benign thyroid patients.

From the PCR reads, TCRdb re-called clones with MiXCR. The table lists about 31,000 clones, approximately 19% of them singletons, with roughly 22% in the top ten. Patients underwent thyroid surgery, and none had received any treatment before it. This TCR was sampled from a female donor with papillary thyroid cancer or a benign thyroid nodule (not recorded which). Some clones in this sample may be carry-over from other donors' samples. The specimen sequenced was blood.

CDR3 nucleotide sequence: TGTGCCAGCATCCAGCCTTCAACTAGCGGGGGGCCCACAGATACGCAGTATTTT. It is translated as CASIQPSTSGGPTDTQYF. The V gene is TRBV6-2 or TRBV6-3, the J gene TRBJ2-3, with TRBD2 matching 12 bases. V lost 7 bases and J lost 2; bases outside the gene matches: 13. The CDR3 is 18 amino acids. Germline V lookup: CDR1 MNHEY, CDR2 SVGEGT.